This T cell receptor (beta chain) is from a study of blood T cell repertoires in COVID-19. Losses at the gene ends were 3 bases for V and 8 bases for J; bases not matched to a gene: 5. CDR3 length equals 13 residues. Germline values: CDR1 GTSNPN, CDR2 SVGIG (reference sequence). The repertoire was sequenced with immunoSEQ multiplex PCR; TCRdb's copy has only in-frame clones and lacks some. The sample holds some 180,000 clones, approximately 82% seen once. The clonotype comes from a woman aged 70-85 years who had recovered from COVID-19. The sample was peripheral blood. This chain links TRBV30 with TRBJ1-2; 11 bases match TRBD1. The CDR3 DNA is TGTGCCTGGAGAGAGGGACAGGGGGACGGCTACACCTTC. Amino acid sequence: CAWREGQGDGYTF.